This passage covers 30 T cell receptor beta chains from one sample sequenced in a study of T cells in Graves' hyperthyroidism and ophthalmopathy. What was amplified from RNA transcripts were TCR beta CDR3 regions. First-round RT-PCR with HTBI primers amplified the TCR CDR3 region. TCRdb recomputed calls from the multiplex PCR reads with MiXCR, one row per CDR3 protein. The table has some 150,000 distinct CDR3 sequences, roughly a fifth seen once. The sample consisted of blood. All receptors derive from a woman aged 45 to 65 with Graves' hyperthyroidism that later progressed to Graves' ophthalmopathy.

This clonotype has just a few counts. The junction does not match germline at one end; this may be a read error. The chain is built from TRBV6-6 and TRBJ2-2, with D perhaps being TRBD1 or TRBD2 (6 bases each). This CDR3 spans 17 amino acids. Germline V gene lookup returns CDR1 MNHNY and CDR2 SVGAGI (reference sequence). CDR3 amino acids: CASSYARGGSITRELFF. CDR3 DNA: TGTGCCAGCAGTTACGCGAGAGGGGGGTCTATCACCCGGGAGCTGTTTTTT.

This clonotype occurred once. The genes are TRBV5-1 and TRBJ1-1; 8 nucleotides line up with TRBD1. CDR3 length: 17 residues. J gave up 0 bases and V 4 bases, and 11 bases lay outside the gene matches. Germline CDR1 and CDR2: SGHRS and YFSETQ. CDR3 residues: CASSRAGTGPLNTEAFF. DNA for the CDR3: TGCGCCAGCAGCCGAGCCGGGACAGGTCCTTTGAACACTGAAGCTTTCTTT. The full variable domain, in which reference TRBV5-1 and TRBJ1-1 provide the parts outside the CDR3, is KAGVTQTPRYLIKTRGQQVTLSCSPISGHRSVSWYQQTPGQGLQFLFEYFSETQRNKGNFPGRFSGRQFSNSRSEMNVSTLELGDSALYLCASSRAGTGPLNTEAFFGQGTRLTVV.

The V gene is TRBV2, the J gene TRBJ1-1; no clear D. The CDR3 loop spans 14 amino acids. With 2 bases removed from V and 1 base from J, the gap between germline ends came to 8 bases. Germline CDR1 and CDR2: SNHLY and FYNNEI. CDR3 nucleotides: TGTGCCAGCAGTGAAAGTAGGGCGAACACTGAAGCTTTCTTT. Its translation: CASSESRANTEAFF.

This clonotype was counted many times. The junction departs from germline at one end; a sequencing error may be responsible. This chain links TRBV30 with TRBJ2-7, with D possibly TRBD1 on 7 matching bases. Germline V gene lookup returns CDR1 GTSNPN and CDR2 SVGIG (reference sequence). The CDR3 is made up of 16 amino acids. The chain's CDR3 is CAWSVRRGQSSFEQYF. CDR3 bases: TGTGCCTGGAGTGTACGGAGGGGACAGTCATCCTTCGAGCAGTACTTC.

This clonotype occurred many times. The chain uses TRBV18 and TRBJ1-5; D unclear. Germline V CDR1 and CDR2: KGHSH, LQKENI. The CDR3 is made up of 15 amino acids. The V and J ends lost 4 bases and 1 base respectively, with 11 bases between them. The CDR3 sequence: CASSLKDESNQPQHF. DNA of the CDR3: TGTGCCAGCTCACTCAAAGACGAAAGCAATCAGCCCCAGCATTTT. Full variable domain (rest looked up from reference TRBV18 and TRBJ1-5): NAGVMQNPRHLVRRRGQEARLRCSPMKGHSHVYWYRQLPEEGLKFMVYLQKENIIDESGMPKERFSAEFPKEGPSILRIQQVVRGDSAAYFCASSLKDESNQPQHFGDGTRLSIL.

This clonotype was recorded at least ten times. The chain carries TRBV11-2 and TRBJ1-1; the D is unclear. The V end lost 1 base, the J end lost 3 bases, and 6 bases lay between the germline ends. This CDR3 comprises 13 residues. CDR1 is SGHAT, CDR2 FQNNGV, per germline. As DNA, the CDR3 is TGTGCCAGCAGCTTAGTACAGTACACTGAAGCTTTCTTT. Translation gives CASSLVQYTEAFF.

The rearrangement joins TRBV12-3 or TRBV12-4 to TRBJ1-3; D is uncertain. The CDR3 has 12 residues. V was pared by 3 bases and J by 8 bases, with 8 bases between. CDR3 region: CASSFGRDTIYF. The CDR3 DNA reads as TGTGCCAGCAGTTTCGGTCGGGACACCATATATTTT.

This clonotype was detected a few times. The rearrangement joins TRBV20-1 to TRBJ2-1; maybe TRBD2 (5 bases). This CDR3 spans 12 amino acids. Germline lookup yields CDR1 DFQATT and CDR2 SNEGSKA (reference sequence). Trimming removed 3 bases at V and 8 bases at J, with 11 bases between. CDR3 sequence reads: CSARERFHEQFF. CDR3 bases: TGCAGTGCTAGGGAGCGGTTCCATGAGCAGTTCTTC.

The CDR3 DNA reads TGCGCCAGCAGCCCCCGGGGAGAGGGCGGCCCTTTAAATTCACCCCTCCACTTT. Translating gives CASSPRGEGGPLNSPLHF. This chain uses TRBV4-1 with TRBJ1-6; D gene unclear. Trimming removed 4 bases at V and 7 bases at J, with 23 bases between. Germline assignment: CDR1 MGHRA and CDR2 YSYEKL. The CDR3 spans 18 residues.

The J gene is TRBJ1-3, the V gene TRBV18, with TRBD1 as a possible D gene (5 bases). This CDR3 has 17 residues. Germline V gives CDR1 KGHSH, CDR2 LQKENI. V gave up 0 bases and J gave up 2 bases, with 14 bases separating them. CDR3 in amino acids: CASSPPTAVSPGNTIYF. In DNA form, the CDR3 reads TGTGCCAGCTCACCACCGACAGCCGTAAGCCCTGGAAACACCATATATTTT.

This clonotype was found a few times. This chain joins TRBV20-1 and TRBJ2-5; the D gene is possibly TRBD1 (5 bases). Trimming cost V 4 bases and J 5 bases, with 8 bases left between them. Germline-derived CDR1 and CDR2 are DFQATT and SNEGSKA (reference sequence). The length of the CDR3 is 11 residues. The chain's CDR3 is CSATDMETQYF. The CDR3 DNA follows: TGCAGTGCTACGGACATGGAGACCCAGTACTTC.

This chain uses TRBV10-3 with TRBJ2-1, with TRBD2 matching over 7 bases. This CDR3 has 14 residues. Germline-derived CDR1 and CDR2 are ENHRY and SYGVKD. With V trimmed by 7 bases and J by 2 bases, 5 bases remained unmatched. The CDR3 coding sequence is TGTGCCATCAAGAGCGGGATCGCCTACAATGAGCAGTTCTTC. It encodes CAIKSGIAYNEQFF.

There are many counts of this clonotype. The chain links TRBV12-3 or TRBV12-4 to TRBJ1-1; no definite D call. This CDR3 spans 14 amino acids. Trimming took off 6 bases at V and 1 base at J, with 12 bases between the two ends. CDR3 residues: CASSGMEGNTEAFF. CDR3 bases: TGTGCCAGCAGCGGGATGGAGGGGAACACTGAAGCTTTCTTT.

The sample holds many counts of this clonotype. The chain recombines TRBV6-2 or TRBV6-3 with TRBJ2-7, with TRBD2 as a possible D gene (5 bases). V lost 8 bases to trimming and J lost 5 bases, with 19 bases between them. The CDR3 is made up of 14 amino acids. Germline V gene data show CDR1 as MNHEY and CDR2 as SVGEGT. The CDR3 reads CASLRGSLLDEQYF. In DNA form, the CDR3 reads TGTGCCAGCCTCCGCGGGTCCTTATTAGACGAGCAGTACTTC.

The sample holds many counts of this clonotype. The V gene is TRBV11-2, the J gene TRBJ1-1; D remains unclear. V dropped 3 bases and J dropped 0 bases, with 8 bases sitting between them. The length of the CDR3 is 14 residues. The V gene's germline CDR1 is SGHAT and CDR2 FQNNGV. The DNA of the CDR3 is TGTGCCAGCAGCTTGGCTTCCATGAACACTGAAGCTTTCTTT. Amino acids: CASSLASMNTEAFF.

The chain has TRBV28 and TRBJ2-3, with D unresolved. The CDR3 is 14 amino acids. The V gene lost 2 bases and the J gene lost 1 base, with 7 bases spanning the gap. Germline V lookup: CDR1 MDHEN, CDR2 SYDVKM. The CDR3 loop is CASSLRSGTDTQYF. The CDR3 DNA is TGTGCCAGCAGTTTACGATCGGGCACAGATACGCAGTATTTT.

This clonotype has at least ten counts. CDR3 nucleotide sequence: TGTGCCAGCAGTTTGGGAACATGGAGCTCCTACGAGCAGTACTTC. Translation: CASSLGTWSSYEQYF. The rearrangement joins TRBV28 to TRBJ2-7, with no clear D. Germline V gene lookup returns CDR1 MDHEN and CDR2 SYDVKM. This CDR3 comprises 15 residues. The V and J ends lost 3 bases and 0 bases respectively, with 12 bases between them.

This clonotype turned up a few times. The gene calls are TRBV2 and TRBJ1-1; D is undetermined. The CDR3 sequence is 14 residues long. Germline V gene data show CDR1 as SNHLY and CDR2 as FYNNEI. Trimming pared 10 bases from V and 3 bases from J, leaving 18 bases between. The CDR3 coding sequence is TGTGCCATTCTTTCCGGCCTACCAGACACTGAAGCTTTCTTT. Its protein product is CAILSGLPDTEAFF.

This clonotype was counted many times. The genes are TRBV29-1 and TRBJ1-4, with 9 bases that match TRBD1. The germline gives CDR1 SQVTM, CDR2 ANQGSEA. Germline trimming cut 8 bases from V and 5 bases from J; bases unmatched to any gene: 6. There are 13 residues in the CDR3. CDR3 in amino acids: CSFSGTGNEKLFF. The CDR3 DNA is TGCAGCTTTTCCGGGACAGGGAATGAAAAACTGTTTTTT.

CDR3 sequence (DNA): TGTGCCAGCAGCTTCGGATGGAATTCACCCCTCCACTTT. Translation: CASSFGWNSPLHF. The V and J genes are TRBV7-2 and TRBJ1-6, with D hard to call. The CDR3 extends over 13 amino acids. V was clipped by 3 bases and J by 7 bases, with 7 bases between them. Germline V gene lookup returns CDR1 SGHTA and CDR2 FQGNSA.

This clonotype was found many times. V is TRBV20-1 and J is TRBJ1-2; 7 bases match TRBD1. Germline lookup yields CDR1 DFQATT and CDR2 SNEGSKA (reference sequence). V gave up 2 bases and J gave up 4 bases; unmatched junction bases: 4. The CDR3 is made up of 13 amino acids. CDR3 sequence reads: CSARPRDSYGYTF. As DNA, the CDR3 is TGCAGTGCTAGACCCCGGGACAGCTATGGCTACACCTTC.

This clonotype was observed a single time. The chain recombines TRBV7-9 with TRBJ1-5; D unclear. The CDR3 spans 16 residues. Germline assignment: CDR1 SEHNR and CDR2 FQNEAQ (reference sequence). V lost 5 bases, J lost 3 bases, and 17 bases lay in between. The CDR3, as DNA: TGTGCCAGCAGCCGGAAGTGGAGGGTCGACAATCAGCCCCAGCATTTT. As protein: CASSRKWRVDNQPQHF.

The chain uses TRBV15 and TRBJ2-7; 8 nucleotides match TRBD2. The J segment lost 3 bases and the V segment lost 0 bases, leaving 7 bases of the junction unmatched. Looked up from germline, CDR1 is LNHNV and CDR2 is YYDKDF (reference sequence). This CDR3 is built from 16 residues. CDR3 sequence (DNA): TGTGCCACCAGCAGAGATCCCTTTGCGGGAGGCTACGAGCAGTACTTC. Translating gives CATSRDPFAGGYEQYF. Full variable domain (missing parts from reference TRBV15 and TRBJ2-7): DAMVIQNPRYQVTQFGKPVTLSCSQTLNHNVMYWYQQKSSQAPKLLFHYYDKDFNNEADTPDNFQSRRPNTSFCFLDIRSPGLGDTAMYLCATSRDPFAGGYEQYFGPGTRLTVT.

DNA for the CDR3: TGTGCCACCAGTGACACAGGGAGAGTAACCGGGGAGCTGTTTTTT. Its translation: CATSDTGRVTGELFF. The chain employs TRBV24-1 and TRBJ2-2, with D tentatively TRBD1 (6 bases). The CDR3 is made up of 15 amino acids. V lost 4 bases and J lost 5, with 13 bases in between. Germline-derived CDR1 and CDR2 are KGHDR and SFDVKD.

This clonotype was counted at least ten times. The V and J genes are TRBV2 and TRBJ2-1; D might be TRBD2 (5 bases). Deletions cut 7 bases from V and 0 bases from J, with 10 bases between. The CDR3 loop spans 14 amino acids. Germline CDR1 is SNHLY and CDR2 is FYNNEI. DNA for the CDR3: TGTGCCAGCATCTCGGGGTCCTCCTACAATGAGCAGTTCTTC. Amino acids: CASISGSSYNEQFF. Full variable domain (outside the CDR3, taken from reference TRBV2 and TRBJ2-1): EPEVTQTPSHQVTQMGQEVILRCVPISNHLYFYWYRQILGQKVEFLVSFYNNEISEKSEIFDDQFSVERPDGSNFTLKIRSTKLEDSAMYFCASISGSSYNEQFFGPGTRLTVL.

This clonotype was seen a handful of times. The CDR3 DNA sequence: TGTGCCAGCAGCCAAGTATCCAGCAATCAGCCCCAGCATTTT. This translates into CASSQVSSNQPQHF. This sequence joins TRBV3-1 and TRBJ1-5; D is ambiguous. Trimming removed 1 base from V and 1 base from J, with 5 bases in between. The CDR3 extends over 14 amino acids. Germline V gene sequence: CDR1 LGHDT, CDR2 YNNKEL (reference sequence).

The chain is built from TRBV24-1 and TRBJ2-1, with 9 bases fitting TRBD1. V lost 7 bases and J lost 7; bases outside the gene matches: 10. The length of the CDR3 is 15 residues. Germline V gene lookup returns CDR1 KGHDR and CDR2 SFDVKD. CDR3 DNA: TGTGCCACCAGAGTAGACCGGGACAGGGAGAATGAGCAGTTCTTC. Translation gives CATRVDRDRENEQFF.

This clonotype was counted ten times or more. The rearrangement links TRBV11-2 to TRBJ2-3; no firm D call. From germline, CDR1 is SGHAT and CDR2 FQNNGV. CDR3 length: 12 residues. Trimming left V 5 bases short and J 5 bases short, with 8 bases between. CDR3 DNA sequence: TGTGCCAGCAGCGCCTCGCGAGATACGCAGTATTTT. It yields the protein CASSASRDTQYF.

The gene calls are TRBV24-1 and TRBJ2-2, with 9 bases identical to TRBD2. Germline assignment: CDR1 KGHDR and CDR2 SFDVKD. The CDR3 has 15 amino acids. V trimming: 6 bases; J trimming: 6 bases; junction bases outside the gene matches: 7. CDR3 protein: CATSHSAGGPGELFF. Here the CDR3 DNA reads TGTGCCACCAGTCATTCGGCGGGAGGGCCCGGGGAGCTGTTTTTT.

The CDR3 nucleotides are TGCAGTGCTAGACCGATAGGGGGCCCGAACACTGAAGCTTTCTTT. Residues: CSARPIGGPNTEAFF. V is TRBV20-1 and J is TRBJ1-1, with 7 bases identical to TRBD1. The CDR3 length is 15 residues. Germline trimming cut 2 bases from V and 1 base from J; bases unmatched to any gene: 7. Germline V gene sequence: CDR1 DFQATT, CDR2 SNEGSKA (reference sequence).